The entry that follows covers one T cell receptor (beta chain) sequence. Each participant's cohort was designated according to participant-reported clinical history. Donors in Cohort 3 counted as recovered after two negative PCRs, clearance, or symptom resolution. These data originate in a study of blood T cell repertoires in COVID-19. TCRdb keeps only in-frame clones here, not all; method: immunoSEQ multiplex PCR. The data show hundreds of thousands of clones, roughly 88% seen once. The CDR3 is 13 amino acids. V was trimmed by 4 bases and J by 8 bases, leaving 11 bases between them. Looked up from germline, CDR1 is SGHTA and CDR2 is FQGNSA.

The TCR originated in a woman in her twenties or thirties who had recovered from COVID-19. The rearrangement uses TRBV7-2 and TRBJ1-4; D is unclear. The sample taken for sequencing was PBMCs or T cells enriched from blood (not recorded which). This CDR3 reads CASSSGAKEKLFF. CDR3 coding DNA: TGTGCCAGCAGCTCCGGTGCAAAGGAAAAACTGTTTTTT.